This TCR beta chain was recovered during a study of blood T cells in healthy people across ages. Study information: Template-switching capture recovered about one barcoded beta molecule per two T cells.

A second PCR of 7 to 11 cycles used a sample-barcoded 5' primer and a J-beta primer mix. Tagging of each cDNA molecule was performed by a template-switch adaptor with 12 random nucleotides. Each CDR3 protein is one row after TCRdb ran MiXCR on the 5' RACE reads. The data show fewer than 1,000,000 distinct CDR3 sequences, 35% to 50% seen once. V lost 0 bases to trimming and J lost 0 bases, with 12 bases between them. Germline CDR1 and CDR2: DFQATT and SNEGSKA (reference sequence). This CDR3 contains 15 residues. Overall study findings and caveats: Roughly linear declines in TCR beta diversity per million T cells occurred with age.

About this clonotype itself: Its cognate antigen is unknown.

Sequencing used blood. The receptor's source is a man at least 80 years old in good health. The genes are TRBV20-1 and TRBJ2-7; possible D gene TRBD1, 5 bases. In DNA, the CDR3 is TGCAGTGCTAGAGACCACAGGTATGCCTCCTACGAGCAGTACTTC. Amino acid sequence: CSARDHRYASYEQYF.